Below, 15 T cell receptor beta chains from the same sample are listed, as sequenced in a study of control samples from healthy donors and cancer patients. Data came from immunoSEQ multiplex PCR; TCRdb stores just in-frame clones and leaves some out. The sample comprises tens of thousands of clones, more than 75% of which are singletons, and approximately 3.6% rests with the top ten. The material sequenced was blood. The receptors derive from a woman in her forties or fifties in good health.

V is TRBV19 and J is TRBJ2-1, with 15 bases matching TRBD2. The CDR3 is made up of 14 amino acids. In germline, CDR1 is LNHDA, CDR2 SQIVND (reference sequence). After removal of 6 bases from V and 9 bases from J, the junction contained 3 bases not matched to a gene. CDR3 DNA sequence: TGTGCCAGTAGGGGACTAGCGGGAGGCGGTGAGCAGTTCTTC. Translated, it gives CASRGLAGGGEQFF.

The V gene is TRBV15, the J gene TRBJ2-7, with D possibly being TRBD2 (6 bases). Germline values: CDR1 LNHNV, CDR2 YYDKDF (reference sequence). V lost 0 bases and J lost 9, with 18 bases in between. CDR3 length: 15 amino acids. DNA for the CDR3: TGTGCCACCAGCAGAGAAGCGGGTGGACTACTCGGGCAGTACTTC. This gives the protein CATSREAGGLLGQYF.

The chain has TRBV7-8 and TRBJ2-1; D is perhaps TRBD1 (6 bases). Between the trimmed V and J ends, which lost 2 bases and 7 bases, there was a span of 18 bases. CDR1 is SGHVS and CDR2 is FQNEAQ in the germline V gene. This CDR3 region has 16 residues. The CDR3 reads CASSLRGEGVGNEQFF. CDR3 DNA sequence: TGTGCCAGCAGCTTAAGGGGCGAGGGGGTTGGGAATGAGCAGTTCTTC.

The rearrangement uses TRBV6-4 and TRBJ2-3, with 8 bases fitting TRBD2. The ends lost 2 bases at V and 4 bases at J; junction bases unmatched: 5. This CDR3 is 15 amino acids long. CDR1 and CDR2 from the germline V gene are MRHNA and SNTAGT. DNA for the CDR3: TGTGCCAGCAGTGACGGGACTAGTGGGGCAGATACGCAGTATTTT. Translated, it gives CASSDGTSGADTQYF.

J is TRBJ2-3 and V is TRBV30; TRBD1 matches at 9 bases. The CDR3 runs to 14 residues. The germline gives CDR1 GTSNPN, CDR2 SVGIG (reference sequence). The V and J ends lost 5 bases and 1 base, in that order; junction bases with no gene match: 4. CDR3 in amino acids: CAWARTGGTDTQYF. Written as DNA, the CDR3 is TGTGCCTGGGCGCGGACAGGGGGCACAGATACGCAGTATTTT.

The chain is built from TRBV5-1 and TRBJ1-2; D gene uncertain. The CDR3 is made up of 14 amino acids. Germline CDR1 is SGHRS and CDR2 is YFSETQ. The V and J ends lost 0 bases and 5 bases respectively, with 11 bases between them. CDR3 DNA: TGCGCCAGCAGCTTGGCCATAGAGGTTTATGGCTACACCTTC. The encoded protein is CASSLAIEVYGYTF.

The chain joins TRBV2 to TRBJ2-7; D call uncertain. V was clipped by 4 bases and J by 3 bases, with 4 bases between them. Germline V gene data show CDR1 as SNHLY and CDR2 as FYNNEI. This CDR3 has 11 residues. This chain's CDR3 is CASSVLYEQYF. As DNA, the CDR3 is TGTGCCAGCAGTGTTCTCTACGAGCAGTACTTC.

The chain carries TRBV9 and TRBJ2-3; 7 positions agree with TRBD2. Trimming cost V 1 base and J 5 bases; bases outside gene matches: 7. Germline CDR1 SGDLS, CDR2 YYNGEE. CDR3 length: 15 residues. Here the CDR3 reads CASSVTRERGDTQYF. CDR3 nucleotides: TGTGCCAGCAGCGTAACGCGGGAGCGGGGAGATACGCAGTATTTT. Using reference TRBV9 and TRBJ2-3 for the parts outside the CDR3, the full variable domain is DSGVTQTPKHLITATGQRVTLRCSPRSGDLSVYWYQQSLDQGLQFLIQYYNGEERAKGNILERFSAQQFPDLHSELNLSSLELGDSALYFCASSVTRERGDTQYFGPGTRLTVL.

This chain links TRBV30 with TRBJ1-2; 8 positions match TRBD1. Germline V gene data show CDR1 as GTSNPN and CDR2 as SVGIG (reference sequence). The CDR3 totals 12 residues. V shed 8 bases, J shed 4 bases, and the junction held 6 bases outside the gene matches. The CDR3 protein is CASGQGRYGYTF. CDR3 nucleotides: TGTGCCAGCGGACAGGGCCGCTATGGCTACACCTTC.

The J gene is TRBJ1-5, the V gene TRBV28; D ambiguous. V gave up 6 bases and J gave up 2 bases, with 14 bases separating them. CDR1 and CDR2 (germline): MDHEN, SYDVKM. The CDR3 is 15 residues long. CDR3 protein: CASRPSFRGNQPQHF. CDR3 DNA sequence: TGTGCCAGCAGACCATCTTTCCGGGGCAATCAGCCCCAGCATTTT.

The chain combines TRBV29-1 with TRBJ1-2; 8 bases fit TRBD1. V shed 6 bases, J shed 1 base, and the junction held 4 bases outside the gene matches. The CDR3 covers 13 residues. Germline V gene data show CDR1 as SQVTM and CDR2 as ANQGSEA. The chain's CDR3 is CSVLTGGNYGYTF. In DNA, the CDR3 is TGCAGCGTCCTAACAGGGGGTAACTATGGCTACACCTTC.

This rearrangement joins TRBV19 to TRBJ2-6, with 13 bases identical to TRBD2. The V gene's germline CDR1 is LNHDA and CDR2 SQIVND (reference sequence). CDR3 length: 20 amino acids. Trimming took 1 base from V and 0 from J; bases not matched to a gene: 6. The CDR3 nucleotides read TGTGCCAGTAGTATAGGACTAGCGGGAGGTGTGTTCTCTGGGGCCAACGTCCTGACTTTC. Translated, it gives CASSIGLAGGVFSGANVLTF.

The chain uses TRBV7-2 and TRBJ1-2, with D unresolved. Germline V gives CDR1 SGHTA, CDR2 FQGNSA. The CDR3 sequence is 14 residues long. V was shortened by 3 bases and J by 4 bases, with 12 bases between the two germline ends. CDR3 sequence: CASSFDRQGYGYTF. CDR3 DNA: TGTGCCAGCAGCTTCGATCGGCAAGGCTATGGCTACACCTTC. Based on the CDR3 plus reference TRBV7-2 and TRBJ1-2, the full variable domain is GAGVSQSPSNKVTEKGKDVELRCDPISGHTALYWYRQSLGQGLEFLIYFQGNSAPDKSGLPSDRFSAERTGGSVSTLTIQRTQQEDSAVYLCASSFDRQGYGYTFGSGTRLTVV.

The chain carries TRBV3-1 (or the pseudogene TRBV3-2) and TRBJ2-7; 8 nucleotides match TRBD1. Looked up from germline, CDR1 is LGHDT and CDR2 is YNNKEL (reference sequence). V was clipped by 4 bases and J by 0 bases; unmatched bases: 8. This CDR3 has 16 amino acids. CDR3 amino acids: CASSRGQGEGSYEQYF. CDR3 nucleotides: TGTGCCAGCAGCCGCGGACAGGGCGAGGGCTCCTACGAGCAGTACTTC.

The V call is TRBV3-1 (or the pseudogene TRBV3-2), the J call TRBJ2-5; 7 nucleotides align to TRBD1. Germline-derived CDR1 and CDR2 are LGHDT and YNNKEL (reference sequence). CDR3 length: 14 amino acids. V dropped 4 bases and J dropped 1; count of bases not matched to a gene: 3. The CDR3 nucleotides read TGTGCCAGCAGCCGGGGACAGTTCCAAGAGACCCAGTACTTC. This codes for CASSRGQFQETQYF.